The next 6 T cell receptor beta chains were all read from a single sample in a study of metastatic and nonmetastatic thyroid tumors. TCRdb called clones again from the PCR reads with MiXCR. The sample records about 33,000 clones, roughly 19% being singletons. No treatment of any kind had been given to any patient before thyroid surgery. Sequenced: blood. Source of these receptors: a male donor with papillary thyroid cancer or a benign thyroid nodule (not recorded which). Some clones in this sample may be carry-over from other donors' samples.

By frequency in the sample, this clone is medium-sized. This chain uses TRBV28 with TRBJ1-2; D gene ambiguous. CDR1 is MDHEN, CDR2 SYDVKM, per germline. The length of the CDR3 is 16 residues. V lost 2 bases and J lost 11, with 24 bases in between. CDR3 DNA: TGTGCCAGCAGTTTAACCGGGGAGGGTCTTAAGCCGGGATACACCTTC. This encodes CASSLTGEGLKPGYTF.

The CDR3 sequence: CASSLVGQGLYNEQFF. CDR3 in DNA: TGCGCCAGCAGCTTGGTAGGACAGGGTCTCTACAATGAGCAGTTCTTC. The chain combines TRBV5-1 with TRBJ2-1; 8 bases are a match to TRBD1. The CDR3 has 16 residues. CDR1 is SGHRS, CDR2 YFSETQ, per germline. The junction had 5 bases not matched to a gene; V was cut back by 0 bases and J by 3 bases.

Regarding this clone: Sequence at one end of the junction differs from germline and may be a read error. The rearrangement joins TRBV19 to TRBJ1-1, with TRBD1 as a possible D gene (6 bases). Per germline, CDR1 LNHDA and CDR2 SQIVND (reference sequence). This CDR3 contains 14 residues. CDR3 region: CASSPGGAYTEAYF. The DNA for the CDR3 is TGTGCCAGTAGCCCCGGGGGGGCGTACACTGAAGCATACTTT.

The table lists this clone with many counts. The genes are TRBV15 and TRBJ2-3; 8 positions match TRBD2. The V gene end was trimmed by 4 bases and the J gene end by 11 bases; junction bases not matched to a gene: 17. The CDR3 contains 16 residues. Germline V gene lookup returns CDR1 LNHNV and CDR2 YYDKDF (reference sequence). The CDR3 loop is CATSINLGGLAGLQYF. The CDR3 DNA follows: TGTGCCACCAGCATTAACTTAGGTGGATTAGCGGGATTGCAGTATTTT.

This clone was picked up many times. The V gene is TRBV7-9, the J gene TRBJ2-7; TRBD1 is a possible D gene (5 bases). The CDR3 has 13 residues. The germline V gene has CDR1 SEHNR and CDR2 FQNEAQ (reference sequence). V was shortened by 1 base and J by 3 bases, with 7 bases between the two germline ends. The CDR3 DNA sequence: TGTGCCAGCAGCTTAGTCACAGGCTACGAGCAGTACTTC. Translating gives CASSLVTGYEQYF.

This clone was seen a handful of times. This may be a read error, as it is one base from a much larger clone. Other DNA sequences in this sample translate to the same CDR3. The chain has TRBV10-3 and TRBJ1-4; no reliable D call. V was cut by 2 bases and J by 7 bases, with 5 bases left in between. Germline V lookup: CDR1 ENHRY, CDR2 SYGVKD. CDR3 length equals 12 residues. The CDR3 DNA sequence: TGTGCCATCAGTGAGGGAGGTGAAAAACTGTTTTTT. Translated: CAISEGGEKLFF.